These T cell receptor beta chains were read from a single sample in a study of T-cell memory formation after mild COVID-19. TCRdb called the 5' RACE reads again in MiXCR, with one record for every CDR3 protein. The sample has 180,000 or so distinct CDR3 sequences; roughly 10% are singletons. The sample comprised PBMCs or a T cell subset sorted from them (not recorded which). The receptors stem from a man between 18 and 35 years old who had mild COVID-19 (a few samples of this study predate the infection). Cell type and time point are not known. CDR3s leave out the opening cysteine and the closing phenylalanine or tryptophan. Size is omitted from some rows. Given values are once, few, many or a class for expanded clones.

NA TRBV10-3 AISERRADTDTQY
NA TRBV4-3 ASSPGTSGTGELF
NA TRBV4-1 ASSQGAGTPYSNQPQH
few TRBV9 ASSVAGTPEEKLF
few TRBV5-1 ASSLAARYSEQY
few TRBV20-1 SASRPRETQY
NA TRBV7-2 ASSPNGPVKDTQY
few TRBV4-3 ASSQEMGAWAGEAF
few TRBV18 ASSPMGEQY
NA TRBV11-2 ASSLILGSGELF
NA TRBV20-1 SALPQRGARTDTQY
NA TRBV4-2 ASSLERGSGVS
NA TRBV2 ARRTSGGNTQY
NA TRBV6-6 ASRNRSGQGAF
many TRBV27 ASSLLGGNSPLH